The 28 T cell receptor beta chains below all came from one sample that was sequenced in a study of T-cell reconstitution after alpha-beta-depleted transplantation in children. Using unique molecular identifiers, the investigators prepared the TCRbeta library. TCRdb recomputed calls from the PCR reads with MiXCR, one row per CDR3 protein. The table includes roughly 570,000 distinct CDR3 sequences, 27% detected once. The source material was PBMCs, sampled before TCRalphabeta/CD19-depleted stem cell transplant. All receptors derive from a boy in the first two years of life with Wiskott-Aldrich syndrome, due to receive a stem cell transplant.

In this sample, this clonotype turned up a few times. This chain's CDR3 is CASSLQGKVSYEQYF. CDR3 nucleotides: TGCGCCAGCAGCTTACAGGGTAAGGTGTCCTACGAGCAGTACTTC. The chain uses TRBV5-1 and TRBJ2-7; maybe TRBD1 (6 bases). Germline CDR1 is SGHRS and CDR2 is YFSETQ. This CDR3 has 15 residues. Trimming removed 2 bases at V and 1 base at J, with 13 bases between.

The chain uses TRBV24-1 and TRBJ2-7; TRBD1 agrees at 10 bases. The CDR3 has 19 residues. The germline CDR1 and CDR2 sequences are KGHDR and SFDVKD. Germline trimming cut 3 bases from V and 2 bases from J; bases unmatched to any gene: 15. CDR3 protein: CATSDTHQTGGQGAYEQYF. Written as DNA, the CDR3 is TGTGCCACCAGTGATACTCATCAAACCGGAGGACAGGGGGCCTACGAGCAGTACTTC.

The V gene is TRBV13, the J gene TRBJ2-1, with D possibly TRBD2 on 5 matching bases. V lost 5 bases and J lost 4, with 21 bases in between. Germline lookup yields CDR1 PRHDT and CDR2 FYEKMQ (reference sequence). This CDR3 spans 17 amino acids. The CDR3 spells CASSPRRSSPRYNEQFF. In DNA, the CDR3 is TGTGCCAGCAGCCCGAGGAGGTCTAGCCCTCGGTACAATGAGCAGTTCTTC.

The CDR3 DNA reads TGTGCCAGCAGCTTAACTCTAAGCTCTGGGGCCAACGTCCTGACTTTC. Amino acid sequence: CASSLTLSSGANVLTF. This chain uses TRBV7-3 with TRBJ2-6; D remains unclear. The CDR3 runs 16 residues. Trimming shortened V by 0 bases and J by 0 bases, and 6 bases separated the two germline ends. Germline CDR1 reads SGHTA; CDR2 reads FQGTGA. The complete variable domain, with remaining parts taken from reference TRBV7-3 and TRBJ2-6, reads GAGVSQTPSNKVTEKGKYVELRCDPISGHTALYWYRQSLGQGPEFLIYFQGTGAADDSGLPNDRFFAVRPEGSVSTLKIQRTERGDSAVYLCASSLTLSSGANVLTFGAGSRLTVL.

This sequence joins TRBV12-3 or TRBV12-4 and TRBJ2-1; D unresolved. Deletions cut 7 bases from V and 9 bases from J, with 25 bases between. The CDR3 consists of 16 residues. The CDR3 DNA follows: TGTGCCAGCAAAATAAACGTGCAGGTTAGGTACGCTGAGCAGTTCTTC. It encodes CASKINVQVRYAEQFF.

This clonotype has more than one count but fewer than ten. The CDR3 nucleotides read TGTGCCAGCAGCCTCAGACTCCTCGAGGATCAGTTCTTC. Translation: CASSLRLLEDQFF. V and J are TRBV12-3 or TRBV12-4 and TRBJ2-1, with D hard to call. The CDR3 spans 13 residues. Trimming took off 6 bases at V and 13 bases at J, with 19 bases between the two ends.

V usage is TRBV20-1 and J usage is TRBJ1-3; D gene ambiguous. V lost 2 bases and J lost 0, with 5 bases in between. CDR1 is DFQATT, CDR2 SNEGSKA, per germline (reference sequence). There are 13 residues in the CDR3. The CDR3 spells CSARSGSGNTIYF. CDR3 nucleotide sequence: TGCAGTGCTAGATCCGGCTCTGGAAACACCATATATTTT.

The rearrangement links TRBV6-1 to TRBJ2-7, with a possible D match to TRBD1 (6 bases). Trimming pared 1 base from V and 7 bases from J, leaving 14 bases between. CDR1 is MNHNS and CDR2 is SASEGT in the germline V gene. CDR3 length: 14 amino acids. The CDR3 reads CASSEDQGPGEQYF. The CDR3 nucleotides read TGTGCCAGCAGTGAAGATCAGGGGCCGGGGGAGCAGTACTTC.

This sequence joins TRBV29-1 and TRBJ2-5; D not certain. Germline V CDR1 and CDR2: SQVTM, ANQGSEA. CDR3 length: 11 residues. V lost 5 bases and J lost 2, with 6 bases in between. The CDR3 coding sequence is TGCAGCGTTCGGAAGCAAGAGACCCAGTACTTC. Its translation: CSVRKQETQYF.

This clonotype was detected only a few times. This chain links TRBV7-2 with TRBJ2-7; D uncertain. The CDR3 runs to 13 residues. V lost 1 base and J 3 bases, leaving 7 bases between the germline ends. Germline lookup yields CDR1 SGHTA and CDR2 FQGNSA. The CDR3 DNA reads TGTGCCAGCAGCTTAGGCTCCATCTACGAGCAGTACTTC. It codes for CASSLGSIYEQYF. The full variable domain, rest sourced from reference TRBV7-2 and TRBJ2-7, is GAGVSQSPSNKVTEKGKDVELRCDPISGHTALYWYRQSLGQGLEFLIYFQGNSAPDKSGLPSDRFSAERTGGSVSTLTIQRTQQEDSAVYLCASSLGSIYEQYFGPGTRLTVT.

The rearrangement joins TRBV5-1 to TRBJ2-7; 12 bases map to TRBD2. V gave up 3 bases and J gave up 6 bases; unmatched junction bases: 7. The CDR3 runs 15 residues. Per germline, CDR1 SGHRS and CDR2 YFSETQ. This CDR3 reads CASSSGLAGSFEQYF. The CDR3 nucleotides read TGCGCCAGCAGCTCGGGACTAGCGGGTTCTTTCGAGCAGTACTTC.

This clonotype was picked up a small number of times. The CDR3 DNA reads as TGCGCCAGCAGGTGGAGGCTAGCTTCCCACAATGAGCAGTTCTTC. Encoded protein: CASRWRLASHNEQFF. The gene calls are TRBV5-1 and TRBJ2-1, with a weak D call TRBD2 (5 bases). CDR1 SGHRS and CDR2 YFSETQ come from the germline V gene. The CDR3 contains 15 residues. V lost 5 bases and J lost 5, with 17 bases in between.

The chain joins TRBV7-3 to TRBJ2-7; possible D gene TRBD1, 5 bases. The CDR3 sequence is 15 residues long. V was shortened by 5 bases and J by 1 base, with 15 bases between the two germline ends. Germline loops: CDR1 SGHTA, CDR2 FQGTGA. In DNA, the CDR3 is TGTGCCAGCAGCCCTGGCTCGGACACTTCCTACGAGCAGTACTTC. Translation: CASSPGSDTSYEQYF.

With regard to this clonotype: A much larger clonotype is one base distant, so this may be a read error. This chain uses TRBV5-1 with TRBJ2-1, with D uncertain. Trimming took 0 bases from V and 0 from J, leaving 7 bases between them. The CDR3 sequence is 15 residues long. The germline CDR1 and CDR2 sequences are SGHRS and YFSETQ. DNA for the CDR3: TGCGCCAGCAGCTTGGAGGATAGCTCCTACAATGAGCAGTTCTTC. The encoded protein is CASSLEDSSYNEQFF.

The genes are TRBV4-1 and TRBJ2-5; the D is unclear. The CDR3 has 16 residues. V was shortened by 1 base and J by 0 bases, with 12 bases between the two germline ends. The germline CDR1 and CDR2 sequences are MGHRA and YSYEKL. CDR3 sequence reads: CASSQVNGPYQETQYF. CDR3 DNA: TGCGCCAGCAGCCAAGTGAACGGGCCGTACCAAGAGACCCAGTACTTC.

This clonotype has a handful of counts. The V call is TRBV5-1, the J call TRBJ2-5; D is uncertain. The CDR3 has 13 amino acids. The germline V gene encodes CDR1 SGHRS and CDR2 YFSETQ. Trimming shortened V by 0 bases and J by 5 bases, and 8 bases separated the two germline ends. The CDR3 nucleotides are TGCGCCAGCAGCTTGGTGGGTTTCGAGACCCAGTACTTC. Its translation: CASSLVGFETQYF.

The chain links TRBV5-1 to TRBJ1-1, with a weak D call TRBD1 (5 bases). CDR1 SGHRS and CDR2 YFSETQ come from the germline V gene. There are 14 residues in the CDR3. V shed 4 bases and J shed 3 bases, with 13 bases lying between them. The CDR3 loop is CASSDGDGYTEAFF. In DNA, the CDR3 is TGCGCCAGCAGCGACGGGGACGGGTACACTGAAGCTTTCTTT.

The chain employs TRBV12-3 or TRBV12-4 and TRBJ1-1; TRBD1 aligns across 11 bases. The CDR3 runs to 18 residues. With V trimmed by 1 base and J by 6 bases, 13 bases remained unmatched. In nucleotides, the CDR3 is TGTGCCAGCAGTTTAGTTTTGGGGGGGACAGGGGGAAGGTCTGAAGCTTTCTTT. Amino acids: CASSLVLGGTGGRSEAFF.

In its sample, this clonotype was seen a few times. V and J are TRBV27 and TRBJ1-2; the D gene is possibly TRBD1 (5 bases). The CDR3 runs 13 residues. Germline assignment: CDR1 MNHEY and CDR2 SMNVEV (reference sequence). Trimming took 6 bases from V and 5 from J, leaving 13 bases between them. The DNA for the CDR3 is TGTGCCAGCAGCCCCGACAGCCCGTATGGCTACACCTTC. Translating gives CASSPDSPYGYTF.

The genes are TRBV20-1 and TRBJ2-1; 11 bases map to TRBD2. The CDR3 is 16 amino acids. Germline V gene lookup returns CDR1 DFQATT and CDR2 SNEGSKA (reference sequence). V gave up 2 bases and J gave up 3 bases; unmatched junction bases: 6. This CDR3 reads CSARRPGTSGYNEQFF. The CDR3 DNA reads TGCAGTGCTAGAAGACCCGGGACTAGCGGCTACAATGAGCAGTTCTTC.

Regarding this clonotype: Likely a read error: the CDR3 ends without its conserved phenylalanine or tryptophan. The rearrangement joins TRBV10-3 to TRBJ2-2; D perhaps matches TRBD2 (7 bases). Germline CDR1 ENHRY, CDR2 SYGVKD. The CDR3 contains 16 residues. The V and J ends lost 4 bases and 4 bases respectively, with 16 bases between them. The CDR3 DNA reads as TGTGCCATCAGTGGGGGGGGGCCACTAAGCACCGGGGAGCTGTTTTTG. Amino acids: CAISGGGPLSTGELFL.

This chain uses TRBV25-1 with TRBJ2-1, with TRBD1 identical over 9 bases. CDR3 length equals 16 residues. Germline loops: CDR1 MGHDK, CDR2 SYGVNS. J gave up 0 bases and V 3 bases, and 3 bases lay outside the gene matches. The CDR3 nucleotides are TGTGCCAGCAGTGAGGGGACAGGGAGCTCCTACAATGAGCAGTTCTTC. Its protein product is CASSEGTGSSYNEQFF.

The J gene is TRBJ2-7, the V gene TRBV12-3 or TRBV12-4; D is undetermined. The CDR3 runs 14 residues. Trimming took 2 bases from V and 3 from J, leaving 11 bases between them. This CDR3 is CASSLWVPHYEQYF. CDR3 nucleotide sequence: TGTGCCAGCAGTTTATGGGTCCCCCACTACGAGCAGTACTTC.

This clonotype turned up a few times. CDR3 residues: CASSLAPSGRVYEQYF. The CDR3 DNA is TGTGCCAGCAGCTTGGCTCCTAGCGGGAGGGTGTACGAGCAGTACTTC. The chain carries TRBV5-5 and TRBJ2-7; the match to TRBD2 covers 12 bases. CDR1 and CDR2 (germline): SGHKS, YYEKEE (reference sequence). The CDR3 consists of 16 residues. V trimming: 0 bases; J trimming: 4 bases; junction bases outside the gene matches: 5.

This clonotype was recorded a few times. The rearrangement joins TRBV10-3 to TRBJ2-1; no clear D. The CDR3 contains 12 residues. Trimming stripped 2 bases from V and 9 bases from J, with 8 bases between. CDR1 is ENHRY and CDR2 is SYGVKD in the germline V gene. The CDR3 here is CAISEGPGEQFF. The CDR3 DNA sequence: TGTGCCATCAGTGAGGGCCCCGGTGAGCAGTTCTTC.

The sample holds a few counts of this clonotype. The gene calls are TRBV20-1 and TRBJ2-7; D unresolved. This CDR3 spans 12 amino acids. Germline CDR1 DFQATT, CDR2 SNEGSKA (reference sequence). Deletions cut 2 bases from V and 1 base from J, with 6 bases between. The CDR3 loop reads CSARTMSYEQYF. The DNA for the CDR3 is TGCAGTGCTAGAACGATGTCCTACGAGCAGTACTTC.

The rearrangement links TRBV7-6 to TRBJ2-1; 8 positions agree with TRBD2. From germline, CDR1 is SGHVS and CDR2 FNYEAQ. Trimming took 0 bases from V and 0 from J; bases not matched to a gene: 7. The CDR3 is 18 residues long. CDR3 residues: CASSLAGVAGFSYNEQFF. In DNA, the CDR3 is TGTGCCAGCAGCTTAGCAGGAGTAGCGGGATTCTCCTACAATGAGCAGTTCTTC.

This clonotype was seen repeatedly, ten times or more. The chain combines TRBV20-1 with TRBJ2-5, with D perhaps TRBD1 or TRBD2 (5 bases each). This CDR3 is 15 amino acids long. Germline V gene lookup returns CDR1 DFQATT and CDR2 SNEGSKA (reference sequence). Trimming shortened V by 3 bases and J by 2 bases, and 16 bases separated the two germline ends. CDR3 region: CSASGTPEAQETQYF. As DNA, the CDR3 is TGCAGTGCTAGTGGGACCCCGGAAGCTCAAGAGACCCAGTACTTC.